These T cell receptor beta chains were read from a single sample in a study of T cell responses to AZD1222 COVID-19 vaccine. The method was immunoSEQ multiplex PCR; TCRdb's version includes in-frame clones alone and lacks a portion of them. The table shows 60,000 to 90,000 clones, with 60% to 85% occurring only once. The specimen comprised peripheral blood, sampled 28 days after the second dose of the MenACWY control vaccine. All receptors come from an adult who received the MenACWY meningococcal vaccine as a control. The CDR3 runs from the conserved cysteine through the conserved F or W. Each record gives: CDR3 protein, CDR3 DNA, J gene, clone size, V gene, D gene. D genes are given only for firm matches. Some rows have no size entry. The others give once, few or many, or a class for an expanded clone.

CDR3: CASIQTRSGEQYF; DNA: TGTGCCAGCATCCAGACTAGGAGCGGGGAGCAGTACTTC; J: TRBJ2-7; size: NA; V: TRBV7-2; D: NA
CDR3: CASSLGSGRSNEQYF; DNA: TGTGCCAGCAGTTTAGGGAGCGGGAGGTCCAACGAGCAGTACTTC; J: TRBJ2-7; size: NA; V: TRBV28; D: TRBD2
CDR3: CAWSGGSGGTAYNEQFF; DNA: TGTGCCTGGAGTGGGGGGTCTGGAGGGACGGCCTACAATGAGCAGTTCTTC; J: TRBJ2-1; size: NA; V: TRBV30; D: NA
CDR3: CASSLGDRVDQPQHF; DNA: TGTGCCAGCAGCTTAGGGGACAGGGTGGATCAGCCCCAGCATTTT; J: TRBJ1-5; size: NA; V: TRBV5-8; D: TRBD1
CDR3: CASSTGQVDNEQFF; DNA: TGTGCCAGCAGCACCGGACAGGTTGACAATGAGCAGTTCTTC; J: TRBJ2-1; size: NA; V: TRBV9; D: TRBD1
CDR3: CASKAGGTQFF; DNA: TGCGCCAGCAAGGCGGGGGGGACGCAGTTCTTC; J: TRBJ2-1; size: NA; V: TRBV5-1; D: TRBD2
CDR3: CASSLEGVGEQFF; DNA: TGCGCCAGCAGCTTGGAGGGGGTAGGTGAGCAGTTCTTC; J: TRBJ2-1; size: NA; V: TRBV5-1; D: NA
CDR3: CASSSGTDLWEQYF; DNA: TGTGCCAGCAGTTCCGGGACGGATCTTTGGGAGCAGTACTTC; J: TRBJ2-7; size: NA; V: TRBV28; D: NA
CDR3: CASEGGGYGYTF; DNA: TGTGCCAGCGAAGGGGGCGGATATGGCTACACCTTC; J: TRBJ1-2; size: NA; V: TRBV6-5; D: TRBD1
CDR3: CAISEGGDSRGGYTF; DNA: TGTGCCATCAGTGAAGGGGGCGATTCCCGTGGAGGCTACACCTTC; J: TRBJ1-2; size: NA; V: TRBV10-3; D: TRBD1
CDR3: CASSLSSSINQPQHF; DNA: TGTGCCAGCAGTTTATCGAGTTCAATCAATCAGCCCCAGCATTTT; J: TRBJ1-5; size: few; V: TRBV27; D: NA
CDR3: CASSASMGLSEAFF; DNA: TGTGCCAGCAGCGCCAGTATGGGATTGTCTGAAGCTTTCTTT; J: TRBJ1-1; size: NA; V: TRBV5-6; D: NA
CDR3: CAWSVARPGDTEAFF; DNA: TGTGCCTGGAGTGTTGCAAGGCCGGGGGACACTGAAGCTTTCTTT; J: TRBJ1-1; size: NA; V: TRBV30; D: NA
CDR3: CASSVGPSAGNTIYF; DNA: TGTGCCAGCAGCGTGGGGCCCTCGGCCGGAAACACCATATATTTT; J: TRBJ1-3; size: NA; V: TRBV9; D: NA
CDR3: CASSLEGWGPEAFF; DNA: TGTGCCAGCAGCTTAGAGGGATGGGGGCCTGAAGCTTTCTTT; J: TRBJ1-1; size: once; V: TRBV7-2; D: NA
CDR3: CASSPPGQNYEQYF; DNA: TGTGCCAGCTCACCACCGGGCCAGAATTACGAGCAGTACTTC; J: TRBJ2-7; size: few; V: TRBV18; D: NA
CDR3: CASSQGSSGSDTQYF; DNA: TGTGCCAGCAGCCAAGGTTCCTCAGGGTCAGATACGCAGTATTTT; J: TRBJ2-3; size: once; V: TRBV14; D: NA
CDR3: CASSMNTDTQYF; DNA: TGTGCCAGTAGTATGAACACAGATACGCAGTATTTT; J: TRBJ2-3; size: NA; V: TRBV19; D: NA
CDR3: CASSLVGTGNEKLFF; DNA: TGTGCCAGCAGCTTAGTCGGGACAGGGAATGAAAAACTGTTTTTT; J: TRBJ1-4; size: NA; V: TRBV7-9; D: TRBD1
CDR3: CASSIGTDLMNTEAFF; DNA: TGTGCCAGCAGCATCGGGACGGACCTTATGAACACTGAAGCTTTCTTT; J: TRBJ1-1; size: NA; V: TRBV9; D: NA
CDR3: CASSPVGATVLNYGYTF; DNA: TGTGCCAGCTCACCAGTGGGGGCCACGGTACTTAACTATGGCTACACCTTC; J: TRBJ1-2; size: NA; V: TRBV18; D: NA
CDR3: CAWRTGAHSPLHF; DNA: TGTGCCTGGAGGACAGGGGCGCATTCACCCCTCCACTTT; J: TRBJ1-6; size: NA; V: TRBV30; D: TRBD1
CDR3: CAWSGTSGRTDTQYF; DNA: TGTGCCTGGAGTGGGACTAGCGGGAGGACAGATACGCAGTATTTT; J: TRBJ2-3; size: NA; V: TRBV30; D: TRBD2
CDR3: CASSLELGSGGYTF; DNA: TGCGCCAGCAGCTTGGAGTTGGGGTCGGGTGGCTACACCTTC; J: TRBJ1-2; size: NA; V: TRBV5-1; D: NA
CDR3: CASSRPGKQGEQYF; DNA: TGTGCCAGCAGTCGTCCAGGGAAACAAGGCGAGCAGTACTTC; J: TRBJ2-7; size: NA; V: TRBV6-5; D: NA
CDR3: CASSLGQVGSGNTIYF; DNA: TGTGCCAGCAGCTTAGGGCAGGTGGGCTCTGGAAACACCATATATTTT; J: TRBJ1-3; size: NA; V: TRBV13; D: NA
CDR3: CASSPETGELFF; DNA: TGTGCCAGCTCACCTGAAACCGGGGAGCTGTTTTTT; J: TRBJ2-2; size: NA; V: TRBV18; D: NA
CDR3: CASSTSSGTEAFF; DNA: TGTGCCAGTAGTACCAGTAGTGGCACTGAAGCTTTCTTT; J: TRBJ1-1; size: few; V: TRBV19; D: NA
CDR3: CASSQKVSGGYTF; DNA: TGTGCCAGCAGCCAAAAGGTTTCTGGTGGCTACACCTTC; J: TRBJ1-2; size: NA; V: TRBV3-1/TRBV3-2; D: NA
CDR3: CASSFRTGGSNSPLHF; DNA: TGTGCCAGCAGTTTTCGGACAGGGGGCTCCAATTCACCCCTCCACTTT; J: TRBJ1-6; size: NA; V: TRBV6-6; D: TRBD1
CDR3: CASAAGRFEAFF; DNA: TGTGCCAGCGCGGCGGGGCGGTTTGAAGCTTTCTTT; J: TRBJ1-1; size: few; V: TRBV6-6; D: NA
CDR3: CASSTGGANEQFF; DNA: TGTGCCAGTAGTACGGGGGGGGCCAATGAGCAGTTCTTC; J: TRBJ2-1; size: NA; V: TRBV19; D: TRBD2
CDR3: CASNYGENTEAFF; DNA: TGTGCCAGCAATTACGGGGAGAACACTGAAGCTTTCTTT; J: TRBJ1-1; size: few; V: TRBV6-5; D: NA
CDR3: CASSLDRDETEAFF; DNA: TGTGCCAGCAGCTTAGACAGGGATGAGACTGAAGCTTTCTTT; J: TRBJ1-1; size: NA; V: TRBV13; D: NA
CDR3: CASSETRPSTGELFF; DNA: TGTGCCAGCAGTGAAACACGGCCATCCACCGGGGAGCTGTTTTTT; J: TRBJ2-2; size: NA; V: TRBV2; D: NA
CDR3: CASSISDRAGNTIYF; DNA: TGTGCCAGTAGTATTTCGGACAGGGCTGGAAACACCATATATTTT; J: TRBJ1-3; size: NA; V: TRBV19; D: TRBD1
CDR3: CASVSAGGAYNEQFF; DNA: TGTGCCAGCGTATCAGCGGGAGGTGCCTACAATGAGCAGTTCTTC; J: TRBJ2-1; size: NA; V: TRBV6-1; D: TRBD2
CDR3: CASSFNLGGHYGKLFF; DNA: TGTGCCAGCAGCTTCAACCTAGGGGGCCATTATGGAAAACTGTTTTTT; J: TRBJ1-4; size: NA; V: TRBV7-9; D: TRBD1
CDR3: CASSLGPTTYEQYF; DNA: TGTGCCAGCAGCTTGGGGCCAACGACCTACGAGCAGTACTTC; J: TRBJ2-7; size: NA; V: TRBV5-6; D: NA
CDR3: CASRGTGVGGYTF; DNA: TGTGCCAGCAGGGGGACAGGGGTAGGTGGCTACACCTTC; J: TRBJ1-2; size: NA; V: TRBV2; D: TRBD1
CDR3: CASSLEMLGTEAFF; DNA: TGTGCCAGCAGTTTGGAGATGCTGGGCACTGAAGCTTTCTTT; J: TRBJ1-1; size: NA; V: TRBV28; D: NA
CDR3: CASSFPSGSSGEQYF; DNA: TGTGCCAGCAGCTTTCCCAGCGGGAGTTCCGGCGAGCAGTACTTC; J: TRBJ2-7; size: NA; V: TRBV11-2; D: TRBD2
CDR3: CAWSAGRGAEAFF; DNA: TGTGCCTGGAGCGCAGGGAGAGGGGCTGAAGCTTTCTTT; J: TRBJ1-1; size: NA; V: TRBV30; D: NA
CDR3: CASSYENEQYF; DNA: TGTGCCAGCAGCTACGAAAACGAGCAGTACTTC; J: TRBJ2-7; size: NA; V: TRBV7-6; D: NA
CDR3: CASSQDLKGGTQYF; DNA: TGTGCCAGCAGCCAAGATCTCAAAGGAGGTACGCAGTATTTT; J: TRBJ2-3; size: NA; V: TRBV4-2; D: NA
CDR3: CASSFLLAGGGNEQFF; DNA: TGCGCCAGCAGCTTTCTACTAGCGGGAGGGGGAAATGAGCAGTTCTTC; J: TRBJ2-1; size: NA; V: TRBV5-1; D: TRBD2